Listed here is a single T cell receptor beta chain. This entry belongs to a study of regulatory T cells in long-lasting Graves disease. Germline-derived CDR1 and CDR2 are SGHRS and YFSETQ. The CDR3 consists of 18 residues. Trimming removed 2 bases at V and 3 bases at J, with 23 bases between. Regarding time point: persistent/refractory GD, antithyroid drugs over 5 years with positive TRAb. After RNA was extracted from PBMCs, the TCR library was made from it. CDR3-region Arm-PCR and iRepertoire HTBI primers produced the TCR beta libraries. TCRdb ran MiXCR on the multiplex PCR reads and lists one entry per CDR3 protein. The repertoire holds some 450,000 distinct CDR3 sequences, with 20% to 30% as singletons.

The chain has TRBV5-1 and TRBJ1-1, with D possibly TRBD1 on 6 matching bases. Sequencing used peripheral blood mononuclear cells (PBMCs), obtained when the disease was refractory, from a patient treated with antithyroid drugs. The clonotype originates from a female donor with Graves disease. The CDR3 DNA reads TGCGCCAGCAGCTTAGACGGACAGCCCCTCCCTTCGGACACTGAAGCTTTCTTT. This encodes CASSLDGQPLPSDTEAFF.